This T cell receptor (beta chain) is from a study of OX40 agonist ivuxolimab in advanced cancers. The overall study: With ivuxolimab, an agonistic anti-OX40 (CD134) antibody, patients were treated. The study, taken as a whole, reports: Both blood CD4+ and CD8+ T cells showed clonal growth by week 6 at 0.1 to 3.0 mg/kg. Relative to CD4+ cells, CD8+ T cells on average had more expanded clones.

Assay: immunoSEQ multiplex PCR; the TCRdb copy retains only in-frame clones and omits some. Of some 66,000 clones listed, 60% to 80% were seen once; the top ten hold over 1.5%. For this clone: Its antigen is still unknown.

The sequenced sample was CD4+ or CD8+ T cells sorted from blood, obtained in a trial of the OX40 agonist ivuxolimab. This TCR came from an adult with an advanced solid tumor such as melanoma, head and neck, liver or kidney cancer.

CDR3 nucleotide sequence: TGCAGCGCAGCGGGGGGGCTGGGTATCGCTGAAGCTTTCTTT. Protein product: CSAAGGLGIAEAFF. This chain uses TRBV29-1 with TRBJ1-1, with D possibly TRBD1 on 6 matching bases. Germline V gives CDR1 SQVTM, CDR2 ANQGSEA. CDR3 size: 14 residues. V shed 7 bases and J shed 6 bases, with 21 bases lying between them.